These T cell receptor beta chains were read from a single sample in a study of T cell responses to AZD1222 COVID-19 vaccine. Using immunoSEQ multiplex PCR, the repertoire was profiled, and TCRdb retains in-frame clones only, with some absent. This table has roughly 120,000 clones, about 85% appearing once. Here the sequenced sample was peripheral blood, taken on day 0 of AZD1222 vaccination. The receptors here all came from an adult in good health. Each CDR3 is given with its conserved first and last residue. Fields, in order: D gene, clone size, J gene, V gene, CDR3 protein. The D gene is left open where the match is weak. The listing skips clone size in some rows; elsewhere it reads once, few, many or a size class.

NA | NA | TRBJ2-2 | TRBV6-5 | CASSFRKFTNTGELFF
NA | few | TRBJ2-2 | TRBV4-2 | CASSQGVTGGFGTGELFF
NA | NA | TRBJ1-3 | TRBV5-1 | CASSFPKGRNTIYF
TRBD1 | NA | TRBJ1-5 | TRBV27 | CASSNDRGNQPQHF
NA | NA | TRBJ1-1 | TRBV7-2 | CASSIIQGQEAFF
NA | NA | TRBJ1-1 | TRBV7-9 | CASSLPQNTEAFF
TRBD1 | NA | TRBJ2-1 | TRBV24-1 | CATSDRTGAPSSKQFF
NA | NA | TRBJ1-3 | TRBV28 | CASSLGIRSGNTIYF
NA | NA | TRBJ1-3 | TRBV11-2 | CASSLGSSGNTIYF
NA | NA | TRBJ1-1 | TRBV19 | CASSPSEAGAFF
NA | NA | TRBJ2-6 | TRBV7-9 | CASSLRSSMASGANVLTF
NA | NA | TRBJ2-7 | TRBV28 | CASSFVGPYEQYF
TRBD2 | NA | TRBJ2-3 | TRBV18 | CASSSGTSGTSGVDTQYF
NA | NA | TRBJ2-7 | TRBV12-3/TRBV12-4 | CASIRNQGDEQYF
NA | NA | TRBJ2-2 | TRBV30 | CAWSVPGLITNTGELFF
TRBD2 | NA | TRBJ2-1 | TRBV5-1 | CASSLVAGGPVNEQFF
TRBD1 | NA | TRBJ1-1 | TRBV25-1 | CASSGDRGGTEAFF
TRBD1 | NA | TRBJ1-2 | TRBV4-3 | CASSRVPGQSMVDGYTF
NA | medium-sized | TRBJ2-7 | TRBV7-6 | CASSSWGNSYEQYF
TRBD1 | once | TRBJ1-2 | TRBV28 | CASSARGTGDGYTF
TRBD2 | NA | TRBJ2-5 | TRBV24-1 | CATSDFGRGGEGTQYF
NA | NA | TRBJ1-1 | TRBV5-1 | CASRQTVGNTEAFF
NA | NA | TRBJ2-7 | TRBV25-1 | CASSELGFEQYF
NA | NA | TRBJ1-5 | TRBV19 | CASSPGVYSNQPQHF
NA | NA | TRBJ1-2 | TRBV24-1 | CATWSAAHYGYTF
NA | once | TRBJ1-2 | TRBV28 | CASTIPSNYGYTF
TRBD2 | NA | TRBJ2-1 | TRBV7-2 | CASSRKSSGGASYNEQFF
NA | NA | TRBJ1-4 | TRBV15 | CATSRQGEKLFF
NA | NA | TRBJ1-1 | TRBV7-2 | CASSLSQDTMNTEAFF
NA | NA | TRBJ1-6 | TRBV7-2 | CASSFISGSPLHF
NA | NA | TRBJ1-2 | TRBV6-5 | CASSYSMIGQLRGYTF
NA | few | TRBJ1-1 | TRBV28 | CASSFRSGKGPAKMAFF
TRBD1 | NA | TRBJ1-5 | TRBV4-2 | CASSQQTGEDQPQHF
NA | NA | TRBJ1-4 | TRBV3-1/TRBV3-2 | CASSQGVAGAGLGEKLFF
TRBD1 | once | TRBJ1-5 | TRBV2 | CASSSPGQGTRNQPQHF
TRBD1 | NA | TRBJ2-2 | TRBV6-5 | CAGRGQGLSGELFF
TRBD1 | few | TRBJ1-1 | TRBV29-1 | CSVEGQGATEAFF
TRBD1 | NA | TRBJ1-1 | TRBV7-2 | CASSPDRGAEAFF
NA | NA | TRBJ1-1 | TRBV28 | CASSNPGRGITEAFF
NA | NA | TRBJ1-1 | TRBV6-2/TRBV6-3 | CASSYSGGPEAFF
TRBD1 | NA | TRBJ2-7 | TRBV27 | CASSTTGTAFYEQYF
NA | NA | TRBJ2-1 | TRBV28 | CASSLVVGGRGQFF
NA | NA | TRBJ2-1 | TRBV18 | CASSPIGAAYNEQFF
NA | NA | TRBJ1-5 | TRBV6-6 | CASSPTGRGQPQHF
NA | NA | TRBJ2-7 | TRBV7-9 | CASSPPGGVQYF
NA | once | TRBJ2-3 | TRBV5-4 | CASSLESTDTQYF
NA | NA | TRBJ2-7 | TRBV20-1 | CSATLVFEQYF
NA | NA | TRBJ2-7 | TRBV2 | CASTLDSPRTYSSYEQYF
NA | NA | TRBJ2-2 | TRBV9 | CASSVVLGAGELFF
TRBD1 | NA | TRBJ1-1 | TRBV5-1 | CASSFTYGQGVPEAFF
TRBD1 | NA | TRBJ1-1 | TRBV7-9 | CASSLGTGAEAFF
NA | NA | TRBJ1-5 | TRBV9 | CASSVGPGLSQPQHF